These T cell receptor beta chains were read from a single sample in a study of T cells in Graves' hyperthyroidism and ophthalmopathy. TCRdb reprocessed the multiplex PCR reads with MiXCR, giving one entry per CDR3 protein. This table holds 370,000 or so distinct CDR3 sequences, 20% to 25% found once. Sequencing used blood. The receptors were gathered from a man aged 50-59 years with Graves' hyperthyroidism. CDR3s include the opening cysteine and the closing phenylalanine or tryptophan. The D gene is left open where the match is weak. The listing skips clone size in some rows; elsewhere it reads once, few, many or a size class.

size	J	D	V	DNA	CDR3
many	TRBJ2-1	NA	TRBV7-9	TGTGCCAGCAGCTCTCAGACTAGGAATGAGCAGTTCTTC	CASSSQTRNEQFF
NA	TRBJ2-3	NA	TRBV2	TGTGCCGGTAGACAGGGAGGTCGGGCAGATACGCAGTATTTT	CAGRQGGRADTQYF
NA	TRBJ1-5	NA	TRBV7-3	TGTGCCAGCAGCTCCCAGGGTGAGTGGCCCCAGCATTTT	CASSSQGEWPQHF
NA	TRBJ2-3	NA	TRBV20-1	TGCAGTGCTAGAAGTCGGCTTTCGGGGTCTATGACAGATACGCAGTATTTT	CSARSRLSGSMTDTQYF
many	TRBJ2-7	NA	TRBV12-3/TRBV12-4	TGTGCCAGCAGTTTAGCTCAGGGTTCCTACGAGCAGTACTTC	CASSLAQGSYEQYF
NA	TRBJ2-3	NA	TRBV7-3	TGTGCCAGCAGCACATCAGGTGCAGATACGCAGTATTTT	CASSTSGADTQYF
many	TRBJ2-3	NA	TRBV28	TGTGCCAGCAGTTTAGCGACCTACACAGATACGCAGTATTTT	CASSLATYTDTQYF
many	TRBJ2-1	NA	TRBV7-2	TGTGCCAGCAGCTTAGCCTACGAGCAGTTCTTC	CASSLAYEQFF
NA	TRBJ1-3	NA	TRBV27	TGTGCCAGCAGTTTAATAGGCGCTGGAAACACCATATATTTT	CASSLIGAGNTIYF
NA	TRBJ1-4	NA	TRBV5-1	TGCGCCAGCAGCTTGGTTGTGTATTGGGGGCAGGCTAATGAAAAACTGTTTTTT	CASSLVVYWGQANEKLFF